The clone carrying this T cell receptor (beta chain) was detected only once. This sample is part of a study of blood T cells in healthy people across ages. Across the whole study: Using template switching, researchers captured about one barcoded beta molecule for each two T cells.

A second about 6 to 11 cycle PCR used barcoded and J-beta primers. Each CDR3 protein gets one entry after TCRdb re-called the 5' RACE reads with MiXCR. The sample lists over 1,500,000 distinct CDR3 sequences; around 40% were seen once. CDR3 length equals 17 residues. Germline V gives CDR1 MNHEY, CDR2 SVGEGT. The sequence was obtained from a human donor in good health. The chain recombines TRBV6-2 or TRBV6-3 with TRBJ2-7; 9 bases are a match to TRBD2. The last part of the DNA fits TRBJ2-5 better; the J call may be wrong. The material sequenced was blood. CDR3 sequence: CASSYKGSGGFRETQYF. In DNA, the CDR3 is TGTGCCAGCAGTTACAAGGGAAGCGGGGGGTTTAGGGAGACCCAGTACTTC.